The source of this T cell receptor (beta chain) is a study of cytomegalovirus exposure and HLA in healthy donors. Study in general: Within the Caucasian-associated ancestry cluster were around 81% of the roughly 400 genotyped donors.

PCR amplification relied on 60 Vbeta primers (plus 13 Jbeta primers). Produced via immunoSEQ multiplex PCR; TCRdb's table is partial and in-frame only. The sample lists some 130,000 clones, more than 70% occurring once. The study, taken as a whole, reports: Several of the most significant clusters were apparently associated with common viral pathogens in a later analysis. A few chains linked to CMV were shown in vitro to be specific for CMV antigens. As a later analysis showed, a missense DCLRE1C variant was linked to trimming of TCR beta V- and J-genes.

With regard to this clone: Antigen unknown.

The germline gives CDR1 LGHNT, CDR2 FRNRAP. The CDR3 is 17 residues long. J lost 7 bases, V lost 0 bases, and 7 bases had no gene match. The TCR sequence derives from a male donor in good health and CMV-seropositive. The sequencing sample was made of PBMCs. The chain employs TRBV12-5 and TRBJ2-1, with 12 nucleotides matching TRBD2. CDR3 in DNA: TGTGCTAGTGGTTTGGTACTAGCGGGAGGAAGTGTAAATGAGCAGTTCTTC. It is translated as CASGLVLAGGSVNEQFF.